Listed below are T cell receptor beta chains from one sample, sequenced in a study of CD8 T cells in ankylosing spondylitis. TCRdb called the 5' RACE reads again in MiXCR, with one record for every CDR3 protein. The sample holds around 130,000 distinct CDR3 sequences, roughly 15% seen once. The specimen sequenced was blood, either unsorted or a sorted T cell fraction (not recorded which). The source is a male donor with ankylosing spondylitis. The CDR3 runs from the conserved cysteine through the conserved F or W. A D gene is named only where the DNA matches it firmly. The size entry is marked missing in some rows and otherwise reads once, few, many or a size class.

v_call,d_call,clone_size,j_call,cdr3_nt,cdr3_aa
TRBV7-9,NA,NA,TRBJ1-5,TGTGCCAGCAGCTTAGATTGGCACGAGGATCAGCCCCAGCATTTT,CASSLDWHEDQPQHF
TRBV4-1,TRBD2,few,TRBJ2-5,TGCGCCAGCAGCCCCCTTAGCGGGAGGGCGGAGACCCAGTACTTC,CASSPLSGRAETQYF
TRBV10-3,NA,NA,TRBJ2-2,TGTGCCATCAGTGTAGAAGCGAAGAACACCGGGGAGCTGTTTTTT,CAISVEAKNTGELFF
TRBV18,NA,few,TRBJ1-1,TGTGCCAGCTCAATTGCAGGGAGTGGTGAAGCTTTCTTT,CASSIAGSGEAFF
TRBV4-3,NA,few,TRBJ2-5,TGCGCCAGCAGCCGGGATGGGGTCGAGACCCAGTACTTC,CASSRDGVETQYF
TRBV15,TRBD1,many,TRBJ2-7,TGTGCCACCACTAAGGGACAGTCCTCCTACGAGCAGTACTTC,CATTKGQSSYEQYF
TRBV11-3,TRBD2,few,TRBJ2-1,TGTGCCAGCAGCTTAGCTAGCGGGCCATCCTACAATGAGCAGTTCTTC,CASSLASGPSYNEQFF
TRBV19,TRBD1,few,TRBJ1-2,TGTGCCAGTAGTAGAACCGGGACAGTCGTCTATGGCTACACCTTC,CASSRTGTVVYGYTF
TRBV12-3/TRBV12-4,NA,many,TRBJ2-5,TGTGCCAGCAGTCCCCCAGACGAAGAGACCCAGTACTTC,CASSPPDEETQYF
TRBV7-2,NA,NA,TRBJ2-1,TGTGCCAGCAGCTTAGGATGGGGCAGCAATGAGCAGTTCTTC,CASSLGWGSNEQFF
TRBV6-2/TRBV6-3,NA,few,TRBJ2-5,TGTGCCAGCAGTTACTCGGGGGAGCAGACCCAGTACTTC,CASSYSGEQTQYF
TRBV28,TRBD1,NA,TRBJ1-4,TGTGCCAGCAGTTACGACAGGGGGGATGAAAAACTGTTTTTT,CASSYDRGDEKLFF
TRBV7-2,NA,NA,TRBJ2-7,TGTGCCAGCAGCTCGCTGGCGACAGTTGCCTACGAGCAGTACTTC,CASSSLATVAYEQYF
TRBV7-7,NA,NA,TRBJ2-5,TGTGCTAGCAGCTTAGCCCCCTTTGAGGAGACCCAGTACTTC,CASSLAPFEETQYF
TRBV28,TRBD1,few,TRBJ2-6,TGTGCCAGCAGTTTGGGGGGACAGGGGATCTCTGGGGCCAACGTCCTGACTTTC,CASSLGGQGISGANVLTF
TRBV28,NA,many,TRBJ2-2,TGTGCCAGCTCCTCGACGGAGATCACCGGGGAGCTGTTTTTT,CASSSTEITGELFF
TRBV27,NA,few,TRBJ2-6,TGTGCCAGCAGTTTTGCCGGGGCCAACGTCCTGACTTTC,CASSFAGANVLTF
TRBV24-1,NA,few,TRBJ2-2,TGTGCCACCAGTGATCAAGGCACCGGGGAGCTGTTTTTT,CATSDQGTGELFF
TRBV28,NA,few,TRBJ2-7,TGTGCCAGCAGTTTTGGGGGAGTTCGGTACTTC,CASSFGGVRYF
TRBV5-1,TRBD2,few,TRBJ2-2,TGCGCCAGCCGACGCCGACTAGCGGAGAACACCGGGGAGCTGTTTTTT,CASRRRLAENTGELFF
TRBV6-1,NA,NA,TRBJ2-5,TGTGCCAGCAGTGAAAGTCCGGGAGCGGCTCAAGAGACCCAGTACTTC,CASSESPGAAQETQYF
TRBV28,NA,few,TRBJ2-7,TGTGCCAGCAGCTTTACCCTTGGGCCTTCCTACGAGCAGTACTTC,CASSFTLGPSYEQYF
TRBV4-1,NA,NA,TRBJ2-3,TGCGCCAGCAGCCAAGCAGGGGGCACAGATACGCAGTATTTT,CASSQAGGTDTQYF
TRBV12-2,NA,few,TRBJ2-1,TGTGCAAGTCGCTTCCCGGGACTAGCGATGCATGAGCAGTTCTTC,CASRFPGLAMHEQFF
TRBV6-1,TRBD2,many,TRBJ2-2,TGTGCCAGCACCCCGACTAGCGGGAGGACGAACACCGGGGAGCTGTTTTTT,CASTPTSGRTNTGELFF
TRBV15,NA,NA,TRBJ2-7,TGTGCCACCAGCACCTTTGAGGCCTACGAGCAGTACTTC,CATSTFEAYEQYF